The 28 T cell receptor beta chains given below trace back to one sample, sequenced in a study of blood T cell repertoires in COVID-19. Profiling relied on immunoSEQ multiplex PCR, and the TCRdb table lists in-frame clones only, not all of them. The sample shows some 150,000 clones, 80% to 90% of them seen only once. Sequencing input: peripheral blood. These receptors were taken from a man aged 55-75 years with active or convalescent COVID-19.

This clone occurred a few times. This rearrangement joins TRBV7-2 to TRBJ1-2; D unclear. This CDR3 comprises 14 residues. The germline V and J ends were trimmed by 5 bases and 6 bases, with 16 bases remaining between them. Germline CDR1 is SGHTA and CDR2 is FQGNSA. The CDR3: CASSAASGMHGYTF. The CDR3 nucleotides are TGTGCCAGCAGCGCCGCTTCCGGGATGCATGGCTACACCTTC.

The gene calls are TRBV3-1 (or the pseudogene TRBV3-2) and TRBJ2-7, with D tentatively TRBD2 (6 bases). The CDR3 loop spans 15 amino acids. Trimming took 3 bases from V and 0 from J, leaving 12 bases between them. Germline V CDR1 and CDR2: LGHDT, YNNKEL (reference sequence). CDR3 region: CASSQGGGGSYEQYF. CDR3 DNA: TGTGCCAGCAGCCAGGGGGGTGGGGGCTCCTACGAGCAGTACTTC.

V is TRBV5-6 and J is TRBJ1-5, with 9 bases that match TRBD1. V was clipped by 9 bases and J by 2 bases; unmatched bases: 15. CDR3 length equals 17 residues. The germline V gene encodes CDR1 SGHDT and CDR2 YYEEEE. The CDR3 sequence is CATPDRGIGVGNQPQHF. The CDR3 coding sequence is TGTGCCACTCCCGACAGGGGGATAGGGGTCGGCAATCAGCCCCAGCATTTT.

The chain uses TRBV11-2 and TRBJ2-7, with a tentative D call TRBD1 (5 bases). The CDR3 runs to 12 residues. V was cut by 4 bases and J by 8 bases, with 12 bases left in between. Germline CDR1 SGHAT, CDR2 FQNNGV. The DNA of the CDR3 is TGTGCCAGCAGCTCGGGTGGGGCGCAGCAGTACTTC. It yields the protein CASSSGGAQQYF.

This chain connects TRBV6-1 to TRBJ1-1; possibly TRBD1 for D (5 bases). This CDR3 has 16 residues. Germline V lookup: CDR1 MNHNS, CDR2 SASEGT. Trimming removed 0 bases from V and 2 bases from J, with 13 bases in between. CDR3 region: CASSEATGPANTEAFF. Written as DNA, the CDR3 is TGTGCCAGCAGTGAAGCAACAGGTCCGGCCAACACTGAAGCTTTCTTT.

V usage is TRBV27 and J usage is TRBJ2-6; no clear D. V was trimmed by 3 bases and J by 0 bases, leaving 6 bases between them. The germline gives CDR1 MNHEY, CDR2 SMNVEV (reference sequence). This CDR3 has 15 amino acids. The CDR3 region is CASSFGSSGANVLTF. The CDR3 DNA is TGTGCCAGCAGTTTCGGTAGCTCTGGGGCCAACGTCCTGACTTTC.

The chain joins TRBV23-1 to TRBJ2-7; D is unclear. TRBV23-1 is noted as an ORF with a role that remains uncertain. Trimming removed 0 bases from V and 2 bases from J, with 14 bases in between. The length of the CDR3 is 16 residues. The chain's CDR3 is CASSQSVLVLPYEQYF. CDR3 bases: TGCGCCAGCAGTCAATCGGTCCTAGTCCTTCCCTACGAGCAGTACTTC.

The chain couples TRBV3-1 (or the pseudogene TRBV3-2) to TRBJ2-2; 13 positions agree with TRBD2. Trimming took 5 bases from V and 5 from J; bases not matched to a gene: 5. The length of the CDR3 is 16 residues. Germline CDR1 reads LGHDT; CDR2 reads YNNKEL (reference sequence). CDR3: CASSTGLAGATGELFF. CDR3 DNA: TGTGCCAGCAGCACCGGACTAGCGGGAGCTACCGGGGAGCTGTTTTTT.

The V call is TRBV18, the J call TRBJ2-2, with TRBD2 matching over 13 bases. The CDR3 is 16 amino acids. Germline V lookup: CDR1 KGHSH, CDR2 LQKENI. Trimming removed 3 bases from V and 4 bases from J; junction bases left unmatched: 2. CDR3 protein: CASSPTSGGSTGELFF. The DNA for the CDR3 is TGTGCCAGCTCACCGACTAGCGGGGGGTCCACCGGGGAGCTGTTTTTT. Full variable domain (missing parts from reference TRBV18 and TRBJ2-2): NAGVMQNPRHLVRRRGQEARLRCSPMKGHSHVYWYRQLPEEGLKFMVYLQKENIIDESGMPKERFSAEFPKEGPSILRIQQVVRGDSAAYFCASSPTSGGSTGELFFGEGSRLTVL.

This clone was recorded only once. V usage is TRBV24-1 and J usage is TRBJ2-3, with 7 bases fitting TRBD1. Per germline, CDR1 KGHDR and CDR2 SFDVKD. This CDR3 has 14 amino acids. V shed 5 bases, J shed 3 bases, and the junction held 4 bases outside the gene matches. As DNA, the CDR3 is TGTGCCACCAGTGGGGGACAGCCAACAGATACGCAGTATTTT. It is translated as CATSGGQPTDTQYF.

This rearrangement joins TRBV18 to TRBJ2-5; TRBD2 matches at 7 bases. The CDR3 is 15 amino acids. Germline V gene data show CDR1 as KGHSH and CDR2 as LQKENI. V dropped 6 bases and J dropped 1; count of bases not matched to a gene: 8. CDR3 protein: CASSLLAAVQETQYF. As DNA, the CDR3 is TGTGCCAGCTCTCTTCTAGCGGCAGTCCAAGAGACCCAGTACTTC.

The genes are TRBV5-1 and TRBJ1-1, with TRBD1 as a possible D gene (5 bases). CDR1 and CDR2 from the germline V gene are SGHRS and YFSETQ. Trimming took off 4 bases at V and 0 bases at J, with 13 bases between the two ends. This CDR3 is 15 amino acids long. In nucleotides, the CDR3 is TGCGCCAGCAGCCTCCTGGCAGGGTTGAACACTGAAGCTTTCTTT. Translating it yields CASSLLAGLNTEAFF.

The V call is TRBV11-1, the J call TRBJ2-5; D is perhaps TRBD1 (5 bases). The germline CDR1 and CDR2 sequences are SGHAT and FQDESV (reference sequence). With 3 bases removed from V and 3 bases from J, the gap between germline ends came to 8 bases. The CDR3 spans 13 residues. DNA for the CDR3: TGTGCCAGCAGCTTCACAGGAGAAGAGACCCAGTACTTC. The encoded protein is CASSFTGEETQYF.

The chain carries TRBV3-1 (or the pseudogene TRBV3-2) and TRBJ1-2; 9 bases line up with TRBD1. The V segment lost 4 bases and the J segment 7 bases; nucleotides outside the gene matches: 10. The length of the CDR3 is 15 residues. Germline CDR1 LGHDT, CDR2 YNNKEL (reference sequence). DNA of the CDR3: TGTGCCAGCAGCCCCACGGACAGGGGCGATGCTGGCTACACCTTC. Its protein is CASSPTDRGDAGYTF.

V gene TRBV7-2 combines with J gene TRBJ2-4; D is possibly TRBD1 (6 bases). V dropped 2 bases and J dropped 5 bases, with 16 bases sitting between them. Germline CDR1 is SGHTA and CDR2 is FQGNSA. The CDR3 is 16 residues long. CDR3 residues: CASSLYAGRGENIQYF. CDR3 bases: TGTGCCAGCAGCTTATATGCGGGCAGGGGAGAAAACATTCAGTACTTC.

The J gene is TRBJ2-1, the V gene TRBV27, with TRBD2 matching over 8 bases. CDR3 length equals 16 residues. Germline CDR1 MNHEY, CDR2 SMNVEV (reference sequence). V gave up 1 base and J gave up 1 base; unmatched junction bases: 3. CDR3 region: CASSLFGGGSYNEQFF. The CDR3 DNA is TGTGCCAGCAGTTTATTCGGGGGGGGTTCCTACAATGAGCAGTTCTTC.

The sample holds a few counts of this clone. The V gene is TRBV4-3, the J gene TRBJ2-1, with TRBD2 matching over 13 bases. CDR3 length equals 17 residues. J was trimmed by 7 bases and V by 3 bases; bases with no gene match: 9. From germline, CDR1 is LGHNA and CDR2 YSLEER. CDR3 in amino acids: CASSQELGTSGTNEQFF. In DNA, the CDR3 is TGCGCCAGCAGCCAGGAGCTCGGGACTAGCGGGACTAATGAGCAGTTCTTC.

J is TRBJ2-7 and V is TRBV24-1, with TRBD2 as a possible D gene (5 bases). This CDR3 is 13 amino acids long. Germline-derived CDR1 and CDR2 are KGHDR and SFDVKD. V was pared by 0 bases and J by 4 bases, with 6 bases between. CDR3 coding DNA: TGTGCCACCAGTGATTTGGGAGGTTACGAGCAGTACTTC. Protein product: CATSDLGGYEQYF.

This clone has only one observation. The chain links TRBV6-5 to TRBJ2-7; 10 positions match TRBD1. The junction had 5 bases not matched to a gene; V was cut back by 2 bases and J by 4 bases. Germline CDR1 is MNHEY and CDR2 is SVGAGI. The CDR3 has 15 residues. CDR3 sequence: CASSYTGQGLYEQYF. The CDR3 nucleotides read TGTGCCAGCAGTTACACGGGACAGGGGTTGTACGAGCAGTACTTC.

V is TRBV27 and J is TRBJ2-3; 8 positions match TRBD2. With V trimmed by 2 bases and J by 4 bases, 5 bases remained unmatched. The germline CDR1 and CDR2 sequences are MNHEY and SMNVEV (reference sequence). The length of the CDR3 is 15 residues. Here the CDR3 reads CASSLQLAASDTQYF. The CDR3 nucleotides read TGTGCCAGCAGTTTACAACTAGCGGCCTCAGATACGCAGTATTTT.

This clone was seen only once. The V call is TRBV5-6, the J call TRBJ2-7, with 10 bases fitting TRBD1. Per germline, CDR1 SGHDT and CDR2 YYEEEE. Germline trimming cut 4 bases from V and 4 bases from J; bases unmatched to any gene: 5. The CDR3 length is 14 residues. The CDR3 here is CASSPGTGAYEQYF. The CDR3 nucleotides are TGTGCCAGCAGCCCCGGGACAGGGGCATACGAGCAGTACTTC.

V usage is TRBV3-1 (or the pseudogene TRBV3-2) and J usage is TRBJ1-2; D unclear. The CDR3 totals 12 residues. V was pared by 5 bases and J by 9 bases, with 13 bases between. Germline V lookup: CDR1 LGHDT, CDR2 YNNKEL (reference sequence). This CDR3 reads CASSANVASYTF. CDR3 in DNA: TGTGCCAGCAGCGCGAACGTAGCGAGCTACACCTTC.

This sequence joins TRBV4-2 and TRBJ1-3; 7 bases fit TRBD1. V dropped 1 base and J dropped 2; count of bases not matched to a gene: 2. Germline CDR1 and CDR2: LGHNA and YNFKEQ. The CDR3 has 15 residues. CDR3 sequence: CASSQGQGAGNTIYF. CDR3 nucleotide sequence: TGTGCCAGCAGCCAAGGGCAGGGGGCTGGAAACACCATATATTTT.

The sample holds many counts of this clone. The rearrangement uses TRBV2 and TRBJ2-7, with TRBD1 matching 7 bases. The V gene's germline CDR1 is SNHLY and CDR2 FYNNEI. This CDR3 contains 15 residues. V shed 3 bases, J shed 1 base, and the junction held 6 bases outside the gene matches. CDR3 sequence reads: CASSDWTGSSYEQYF. The CDR3 region has the DNA TGTGCCAGCAGTGATTGGACAGGAAGTTCCTACGAGCAGTACTTC. Filled out from reference TRBV2 and TRBJ2-7, the complete variable domain reads EPEVTQTPSHQVTQMGQEVILRCVPISNHLYFYWYRQILGQKVEFLVSFYNNEISEKSEIFDDQFSVERPDGSNFTLKIRSTKLEDSAMYFCASSDWTGSSYEQYFGPGTRLTVT.

The chain employs TRBV6-2 or TRBV6-3 and TRBJ2-3, with D possibly matching TRBD2 (6 bases). The CDR3 has 18 amino acids. Trimming removed 2 bases at V and 2 bases at J, with 20 bases between. Germline lookup yields CDR1 MNHEY and CDR2 SVGEGT. This CDR3 reads CASSYEVQRATDTDTQYF. In nucleotides, the CDR3 is TGTGCCAGCAGTTACGAGGTCCAGCGGGCCACAGACACAGATACGCAGTATTTT.

This clone was seen at least ten times. The chain carries TRBV5-1 and TRBJ2-7; TRBD1 matches at 7 bases. This CDR3 contains 17 residues. V gave up 2 bases and J gave up 3 bases; unmatched junction bases: 14. Germline CDR1 is SGHRS and CDR2 is YFSETQ. For the CDR3, the DNA is TGCGCCAGCAGCTTATTCCAACCGCCGGGACAGAGCTACGAGCAGTACTTC. It is translated as CASSLFQPPGQSYEQYF.

The chain has TRBV4-2 and TRBJ1-3, with 8 bases aligning to TRBD1. The CDR3 is 16 residues long. Trimming at V came to 0 bases and at J to 2 bases, leaving 3 bases not matched to a gene. Germline loops: CDR1 LGHNA, CDR2 YNFKEQ. Here the CDR3 reads CASSQDWTGPGNTIYF. The CDR3 DNA is TGTGCCAGCAGCCAAGATTGGACAGGGCCTGGAAACACCATATATTTT.

The V gene is TRBV5-5, the J gene TRBJ1-6; D is uncertain. The CDR3 consists of 15 residues. V dropped 4 bases and J dropped 7 bases, with 15 bases sitting between them. Germline V CDR1 and CDR2: SGHKS, YYEKEE (reference sequence). Here the CDR3 reads CASSLGPGGNSPLHF. CDR3 bases: TGTGCCAGCAGCCTTGGTCCTGGAGGGAATTCACCCCTCCACTTT.